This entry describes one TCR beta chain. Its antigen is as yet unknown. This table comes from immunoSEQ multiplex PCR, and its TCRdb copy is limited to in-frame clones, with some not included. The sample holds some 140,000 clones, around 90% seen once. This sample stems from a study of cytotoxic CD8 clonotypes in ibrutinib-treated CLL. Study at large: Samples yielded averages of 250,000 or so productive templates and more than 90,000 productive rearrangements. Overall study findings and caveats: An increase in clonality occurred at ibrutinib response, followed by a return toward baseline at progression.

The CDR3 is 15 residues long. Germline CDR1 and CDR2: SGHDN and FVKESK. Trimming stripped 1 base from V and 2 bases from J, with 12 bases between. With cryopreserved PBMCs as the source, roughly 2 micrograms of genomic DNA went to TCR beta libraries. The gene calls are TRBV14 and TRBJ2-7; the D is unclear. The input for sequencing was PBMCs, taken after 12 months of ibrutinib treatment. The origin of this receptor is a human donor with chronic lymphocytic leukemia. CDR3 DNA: TGTGCCAGCAGCCAAGTAGATGTCGGTGCCTACGAGCAGTACTTC. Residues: CASSQVDVGAYEQYF.